The rows below give T cell receptor beta chains drawn from one sample of a study of blood T cell repertoires in COVID-19. The protocol was immunoSEQ multiplex PCR, while the TCRdb copy is restricted to in-frame clones and leaves out a portion. This table has a few hundred thousand clones, 80% to 90% appearing once. Sequencing was carried out using PBMCs or T cells enriched from blood (not recorded which). The receptors stem from a woman aged 18-29 years who had recovered from COVID-19. The CDR3 runs from the conserved cysteine through the conserved F or W. Fields, in order: clone size, D gene, V gene, J gene, CDR3 DNA, CDR3 protein. The D gene is left open where the match is weak. Some rows have no size entry. The others give once, few or many, or a class for an expanded clone.

-	-	TRBV6-5	TRBJ2-7	TGTGCCAGCAGTACCCGGGACTCGCCCTACGAGCAGTACTTC	CASSTRDSPYEQYF
-	-	TRBV10-3	TRBJ2-7	TGTGCCATCAGTGAATCCCCTTACGAGCAGTACTTC	CAISESPYEQYF
few	-	TRBV25-1	TRBJ2-7	TGTGCCAGCAGTGATACGGGCCTAGCAGGATACGAGCAGTACTTC	CASSDTGLAGYEQYF
-	TRBD1	TRBV19	TRBJ1-1	TGTGCCAGTAGTCTAATCGGGACAGGTAATACTGAAGCTTTCTTT	CASSLIGTGNTEAFF
-	-	TRBV5-1	TRBJ1-1	TGCGCCAGCAGCCTCCGCACAGAGGGCGAAGCTTTCTTT	CASSLRTEGEAFF
-	-	TRBV28	TRBJ1-2	TGTGCCAGCAGTTTATCGAGGGGAGGAGGCTACACCTTC	CASSLSRGGGYTF
-	TRBD2	TRBV3-1/TRBV3-2	TRBJ2-1	TGTGCCAGCAGCCTTGGGACTAGCGGGGCGTCCTACAATGAGCAGTTCTTC	CASSLGTSGASYNEQFF
-	-	TRBV3-1/TRBV3-2	TRBJ1-6	TGTGCCAGCAGCCACTCGGGGGATTCACCCCTCCACTTT	CASSHSGDSPLHF
-	-	TRBV27	TRBJ1-2	TGTGCCAGCAGTTTATCCTCCTTAACTCCCTATGGCTACACCTTC	CASSLSSLTPYGYTF
-	-	TRBV5-5	TRBJ2-5	TGTGCCAGCAGCTTGCGAGAAGCTGGAGAGACCCAGTACTTC	CASSLREAGETQYF
-	-	TRBV27	TRBJ2-2	TGTGCCAGCGCATACTCCCAGAACACCGGGGAGCTGTTTTTT	CASAYSQNTGELFF
-	-	TRBV6-6	TRBJ1-2	TGTGCCAGCAGTTCGTACTATGGCTACACCTTC	CASSSYYGYTF
-	-	TRBV20-1	TRBJ1-5	TGCAGTGCTAGTTCAGGGGCAGGGAGCAATCAGCCCCAGCATTTT	CSASSGAGSNQPQHF
-	TRBD2	TRBV7-2	TRBJ2-1	TGTGCCAGCAGCAAAATCTTAGCGGGAGCCTACAATGAGCAGTTCTTC	CASSKILAGAYNEQFF
-	TRBD2	TRBV6-2/TRBV6-3	TRBJ2-3	TGTGCCAGCAGTACCCTAGCGGGGTATAGCACAGATACGCAGTATTTT	CASSTLAGYSTDTQYF
-	-	TRBV5-1	TRBJ1-1	TGCGCCAGCAGCTTGGTGGGGGCGCGAACTGAAGCTTTCTTT	CASSLVGARTEAFF
-	TRBD1	TRBV19	TRBJ2-7	TGTGCCAGTAGGGAGACAGGGAAATACGAGCAGTACTTC	CASRETGKYEQYF
-	-	TRBV11-3	TRBJ2-7	TGTGCCAGCAGCCCCGGAACTAGCTCCCACGAGCAGTACTTC	CASSPGTSSHEQYF
once	TRBD2	TRBV19	TRBJ2-1	TGTGCCAGTAGTATTGGTGTCGGGGGGTACAATGAGCAGTTCTTC	CASSIGVGGYNEQFF
-	-	TRBV7-3	TRBJ2-1	TGTGCCAGCAGCACGATAGCGGAGAGCAATGAGCAGTTCTTC	CASSTIAESNEQFF
-	TRBD2	TRBV27	TRBJ2-1	TGTGCCAGCAGTTTAGTTCTCCCCGGGACTAGCGGGAAAGAGAGCTCCTACAATGAGCAGTTCTTC	CASSLVLPGTSGKESSYNEQFF
-	-	TRBV5-8	TRBJ1-1	TGTGCCAGCAGCTTTCGAGCTACGAGGACTTTCTTT	CASSFRATRTFF
-	TRBD2	TRBV19	TRBJ2-3	TGTGCCAGTAGTATACGGGGGACTAGCGGTAGATTCACAGATACGCAGTATTTT	CASSIRGTSGRFTDTQYF
-	-	TRBV19	TRBJ1-5	TGTGCCAGTAGTATGGGGGCGCAGCCCCAGCATTTT	CASSMGAQPQHF
-	TRBD1	TRBV7-9	TRBJ1-1	TGTGCCAGCAGCCCCAGGACAGGGGGGGCGAACACTGAAGCTTTCTTT	CASSPRTGGANTEAFF
-	TRBD2	TRBV19	TRBJ2-1	TGTGCCAGTTCTCCGGGGGGGAGCAATGAGCAGTTCTTC	CASSPGGSNEQFF
-	TRBD2	TRBV9	TRBJ2-5	TGTGCCAGCAGCGCTAGCGGGATGGAGACCCAGTACTTC	CASSASGMETQYF
-	TRBD1	TRBV29-1	TRBJ1-1	TGCAGCGTTTCCAGGGGGAGTGACACTGAAGCTTTCTTT	CSVSRGSDTEAFF
-	-	TRBV5-6	TRBJ1-1	TGTGCCAGCAGGGAAGAGGGCACGAACACTGAAGCTTTCTTT	CASREEGTNTEAFF
-	-	TRBV7-2	TRBJ2-1	TGTGCCAGCAGCTTAGCCTCGGCATCGCGTTTCGGGTCCTTCAGCTCCTACAATGAGCAGTTCTTC	CASSLASASRFGSFSSYNEQFF
once	TRBD1	TRBV28	TRBJ1-1	TGTGCCAGCAGAACGACAGGGCGCGCTTTCTTT	CASRTTGRAFF
-	-	TRBV19	TRBJ2-5	TGTGCCAGTAGTATAGTTCCCCATGCGGGGACCCAGTACTTC	CASSIVPHAGTQYF
-	-	TRBV27	TRBJ2-7	TGTGCCAGCAGTTTACGGGCGCAGGGGATCCCCTACGAGCAGTACTTC	CASSLRAQGIPYEQYF
-	TRBD1	TRBV15	TRBJ1-5	TGTGCCACCAGCAGAGTGGTGGGACAGGCTTTTCCCCAGCATTTT	CATSRVVGQAFPQHF
-	TRBD1	TRBV6-1	TRBJ1-5	TGTGCCAGCAGTGAAGGACAGGGAAGCAATCAGCCCCAGCATTTT	CASSEGQGSNQPQHF
-	-	TRBV5-1	TRBJ1-2	TGCGCCAGCAGCTTGGCCGTTGGGGCGGTGGACAACTATGGCTACACCTTC	CASSLAVGAVDNYGYTF
-	-	TRBV10-3	TRBJ1-1	TGTGCCATCAGTGATGGAGGTGAAGCTTTCTTT	CAISDGGEAFF
-	-	TRBV24-1	TRBJ2-6	TGTGCCACCAGTGATCTAAGCTCTGGGGCCAACGTCCTGACTTTC	CATSDLSSGANVLTF
-	-	TRBV6-4	TRBJ2-3	TGTGCCAGCAGTGACCCCAAACATAATCCCCGTCTGGATACGCAGTATTTT	CASSDPKHNPRLDTQYF
-	-	TRBV5-4	TRBJ1-2	TGTGCCAGCAGCTTGCGGGACAAAATCGGCTATGGCTACACCTTC	CASSLRDKIGYGYTF
-	-	TRBV6-1	TRBJ1-3	TGTGCCAGCAGTGAAGCGGGTAGGCGGGGACCTTGGGGAAACACCATATATTTT	CASSEAGRRGPWGNTIYF